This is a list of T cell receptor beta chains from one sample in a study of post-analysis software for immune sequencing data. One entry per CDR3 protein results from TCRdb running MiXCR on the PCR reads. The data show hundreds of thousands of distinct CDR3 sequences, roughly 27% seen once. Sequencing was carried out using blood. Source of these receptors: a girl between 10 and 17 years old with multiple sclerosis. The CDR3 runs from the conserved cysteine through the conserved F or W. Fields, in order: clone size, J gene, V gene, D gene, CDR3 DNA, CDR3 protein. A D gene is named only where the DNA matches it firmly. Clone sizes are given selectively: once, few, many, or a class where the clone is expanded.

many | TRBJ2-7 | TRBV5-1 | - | TGTGCCAGCAGCTTAGGCCCTAGCTCCTACGAGCAGTACTTC | CASSLGPSSYEQYF
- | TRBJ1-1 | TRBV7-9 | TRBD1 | TGTGCCAGCACCCCGGGACAGCAGAACACTGAAGCTTTCTTT | CASTPGQQNTEAFF
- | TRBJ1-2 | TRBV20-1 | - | TGCAGTGCGATACGACAGTCCTACTATGGCTACACCTTC | CSAIRQSYYGYTF
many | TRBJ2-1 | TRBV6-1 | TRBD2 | TGTGCCAGCAGTACGAAGCGGGGTACCTCCTACAATGAGCAGTTCTTC | CASSTKRGTSYNEQFF
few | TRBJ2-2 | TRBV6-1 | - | TGTGCCAGCAGTGCCACAGGGTGGAGCACCGGGGAGCTGTTTTTT | CASSATGWSTGELFF
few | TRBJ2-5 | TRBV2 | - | TGTGCCAGCAGAGCCGGCCAATACCAAGAGACCCAGTACTTC | CASRAGQYQETQYF
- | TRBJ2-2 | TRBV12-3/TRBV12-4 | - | TGTGCCAGCAGTCCCAGGGCGAACACCGGGGAGCTGTTTTTT | CASSPRANTGELFF
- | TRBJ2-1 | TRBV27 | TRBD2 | TGTGCCAGCAGTCTCTATTACCCGCCGACTAGCGGAGGGGGCAATGAGCAGTTCTTC | CASSLYYPPTSGGGNEQFF
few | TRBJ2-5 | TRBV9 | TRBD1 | TGTGCCAGCAGCGAAACCAATAAGGGGGCGCGCCAAGAGACCCAGTACTTC | CASSETNKGARQETQYF
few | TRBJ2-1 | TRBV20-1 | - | TGCAGTGCTAGAGATCCGCGGGGATTCAATGAGCAGTTCTTC | CSARDPRGFNEQFF
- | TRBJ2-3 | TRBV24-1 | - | TGTGCCACCAGTGATGCTCCGGGGACGTGGGAGTCTACGCAGTATTTT | CATSDAPGTWESTQYF
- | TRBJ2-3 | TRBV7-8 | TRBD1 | TGTGCCAGCGGCTTTGTACCAGGGGGCGCGAGGAAAGATACGCAGTATTTT | CASGFVPGGARKDTQYF
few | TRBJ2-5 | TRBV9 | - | TGTGCCAGCAGCCCTGGGGCAGGGACGGAGACCCAGTACTTC | CASSPGAGTETQYF
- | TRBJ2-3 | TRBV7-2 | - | TGTGCCAGCAGATTCCCAGGAAGTACGCAGTATTTT | CASRFPGSTQYF
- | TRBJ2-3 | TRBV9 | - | TGTGCCAGCAGCTACCGAGGGGGGGATAGCACAGATACGCAGTATTTT | CASSYRGGDSTDTQYF
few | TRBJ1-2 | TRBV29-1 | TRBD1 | TGCAGCGTTTACCCAAAGCCCGGGGACAGGGGGCGCCCTGTATATGGCTACACCTTC | CSVYPKPGDRGRPVYGYTF
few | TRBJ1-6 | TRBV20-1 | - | TGCAGTGCTAGAGGAGGACAGAACTCCTATAATTCACCCCTCCACTTT | CSARGGQNSYNSPLHF
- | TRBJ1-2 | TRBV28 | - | TGTGCCAGCACCACACCCTGGGCCGTTTCGAACTATGGCTACACCTTC | CASTTPWAVSNYGYTF
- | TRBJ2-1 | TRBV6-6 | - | TGTGCCAGCAGTTTGCAGGGGGGCCCTTACAATGAGCAGTTCTTC | CASSLQGGPYNEQFF
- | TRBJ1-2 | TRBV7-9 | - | TGTGCCAGCACGGATCCGGCGGGGGATGGCTACACCTTC | CASTDPAGDGYTF
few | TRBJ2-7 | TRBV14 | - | TGTGCCAGCAGCCAAGCTGGCGGGCGAGCCTACGAGCAGTACTTC | CASSQAGGRAYEQYF
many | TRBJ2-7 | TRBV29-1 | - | TGCAGCGTTGAAGTTGGGACCAGCTCCTACGAGCAGTACTTC | CSVEVGTSSYEQYF
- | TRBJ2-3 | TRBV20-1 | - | TGCAGTGCTCCAAGCGGAACGCAGTATTTT | CSAPSGTQYF
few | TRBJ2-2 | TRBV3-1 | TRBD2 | TGTGCCAGCAGCCAACACGTAGCGGGAGGGTTTGCCGGGGAGCTGTTTTTT | CASSQHVAGGFAGELFF
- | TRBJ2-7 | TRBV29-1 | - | TGCAGCGTCACAGTCGGCTACGAGCAGTACTTC | CSVTVGYEQYF
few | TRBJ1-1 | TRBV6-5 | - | TGTGCCAGCACCGCGATGAGCTCGTGGACTGAAGCTTTCTTT | CASTAMSSWTEAFF
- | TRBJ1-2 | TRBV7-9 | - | TGTGCCAGCAGCTCCCCGGCGGCAGACTATGGCTACACCTTC | CASSSPAADYGYTF
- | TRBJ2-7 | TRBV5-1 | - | TGCGCCAGCAGCTTGGTATTTGTGGGTATTCGGGAGCAGTACTTC | CASSLVFVGIREQYF